This record covers a single T cell receptor (beta chain). Antigen: not known. The data stem from a study of T cells in Graves' hyperthyroidism and ophthalmopathy. Clinical symptoms, serum thyroxine, TRAb, thyroid ultrasound and orbital computed tomography established diagnosis. The TCR beta CDR3 regions underwent amplification using RNA transcripts as the source. First-round RT-PCR of the TCR CDR3 relied on the HTBI primer set. Each CDR3 protein gets one entry after TCRdb re-called the multiplex PCR reads with MiXCR. Of over 500,000 distinct CDR3 sequences in the sample, around 13% were seen once. This CDR3 spans 16 amino acids. The germline V gene has CDR1 MGHRA and CDR2 YSYEKL. V was clipped by 4 bases and J by 4 bases, with 17 bases between them. Overall study results and limits: Ophthalmopathy onset followed model prediction by a median about seven months. Separation of ophthalmopathy from stable hyperthyroidism was achieved by a 13 V-J model.

Sequencing was performed on blood. The receptor was derived from a woman aged 35 to 49 with Graves' hyperthyroidism. The chain links TRBV4-1 to TRBJ2-4; a possible D gene is TRBD1 (6 bases). The CDR3 nucleotides are TGCGCCAGCAGCCCCACTCTTGCAGGGGCAAAAAACATTCAGTACTTC. This sequence encodes CASSPTLAGAKNIQYF.